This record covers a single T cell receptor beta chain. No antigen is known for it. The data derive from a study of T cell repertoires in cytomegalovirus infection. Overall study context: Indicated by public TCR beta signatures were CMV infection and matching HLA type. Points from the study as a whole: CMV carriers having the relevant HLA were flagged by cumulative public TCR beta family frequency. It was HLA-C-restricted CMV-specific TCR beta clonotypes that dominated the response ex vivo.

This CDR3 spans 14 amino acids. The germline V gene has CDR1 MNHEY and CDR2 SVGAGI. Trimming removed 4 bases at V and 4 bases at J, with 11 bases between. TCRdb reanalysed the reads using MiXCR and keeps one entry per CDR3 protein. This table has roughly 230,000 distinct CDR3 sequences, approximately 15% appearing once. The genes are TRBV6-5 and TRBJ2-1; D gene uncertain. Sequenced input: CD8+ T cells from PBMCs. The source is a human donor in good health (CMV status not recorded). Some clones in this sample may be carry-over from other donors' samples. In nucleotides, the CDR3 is TGTGCCAGCAGTTTGGCGGTTGAATACAATGAGCAGTTCTTC. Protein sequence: CASSLAVEYNEQFF.